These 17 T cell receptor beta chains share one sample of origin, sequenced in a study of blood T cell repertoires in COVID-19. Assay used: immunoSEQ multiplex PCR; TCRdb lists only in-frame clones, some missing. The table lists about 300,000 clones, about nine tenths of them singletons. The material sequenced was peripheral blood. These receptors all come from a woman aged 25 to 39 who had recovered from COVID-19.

Here the CDR3 reads CASGLRGPSTDTQYF. The CDR3 region has the DNA TGTGCCAGCGGCTTGCGGGGGCCGAGCACAGATACGCAGTATTTT. The V gene is TRBV27, the J gene TRBJ2-3; TRBD2 is a possible D gene (7 bases). V was shortened by 8 bases and J by 0 bases, with 15 bases between the two germline ends. CDR3 length: 15 amino acids. CDR1 is MNHEY, CDR2 SMNVEV, per germline (reference sequence).

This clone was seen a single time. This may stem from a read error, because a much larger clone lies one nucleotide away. The CDR3 DNA reads TGTGCCAGCAGTGCGACTAGCGGGGGCACAGATACGCAGTATTTT. Translating it yields CASSATSGGTDTQYF. The chain uses TRBV25-1 and TRBJ2-3, with TRBD2 identical over 11 bases. There are 15 residues in the CDR3. After removal of 4 bases from V and 1 base from J, the junction contained 1 base not matched to a gene. Germline CDR1 MGHDK, CDR2 SYGVNS. The variable domain in full, with the rest retrieved from reference TRBV25-1 and TRBJ2-3, is EADIYQTPRYLVIGTGKKITLECSQTMGHDKMYWYQQDPGMELHLIHYSYGVNSTEKGDLSSESTVSRIRTEHFPLTLESARPSHTSQYLCASSATSGGTDTQYFGPGTRLTVL.

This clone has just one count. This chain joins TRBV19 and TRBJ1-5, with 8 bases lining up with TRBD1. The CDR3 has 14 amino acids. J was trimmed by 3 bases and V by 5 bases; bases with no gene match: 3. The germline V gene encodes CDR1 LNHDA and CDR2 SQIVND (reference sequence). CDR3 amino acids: CASSLQGDNQPQHF. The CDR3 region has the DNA TGTGCCAGTAGTTTACAGGGGGACAATCAGCCCCAGCATTTT.

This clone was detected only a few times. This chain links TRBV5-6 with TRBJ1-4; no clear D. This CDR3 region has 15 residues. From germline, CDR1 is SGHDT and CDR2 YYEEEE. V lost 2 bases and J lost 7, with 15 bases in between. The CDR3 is CASSLLEGRSEKLFF. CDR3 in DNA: TGTGCCAGCAGCTTATTGGAGGGTCGGAGTGAAAAACTGTTTTTT.

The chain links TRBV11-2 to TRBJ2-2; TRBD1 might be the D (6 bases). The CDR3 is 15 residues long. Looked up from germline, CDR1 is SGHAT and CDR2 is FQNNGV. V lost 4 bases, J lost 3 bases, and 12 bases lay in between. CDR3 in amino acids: CASSYTAGDTGELFF. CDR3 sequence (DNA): TGTGCCAGCAGCTATACAGCAGGGGACACCGGGGAGCTGTTTTTT. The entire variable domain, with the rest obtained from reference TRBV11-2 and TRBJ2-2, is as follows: EAGVAQSPRYKIIEKRQSVAFWCNPISGHATLYWYQQILGQGPKLLIQFQNNGVVDDSQLPKDRFSAERLKGVDSTLKIQPAKLEDSAVYLCASSYTAGDTGELFFGEGSRLTVL.

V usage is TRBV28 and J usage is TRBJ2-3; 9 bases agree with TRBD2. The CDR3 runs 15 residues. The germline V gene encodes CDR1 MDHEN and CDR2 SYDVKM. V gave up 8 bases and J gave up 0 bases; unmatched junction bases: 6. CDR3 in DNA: TGTGCCAGCGCGGCTAGCGGGACAAGCACAGATACGCAGTATTTT. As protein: CASAASGTSTDTQYF. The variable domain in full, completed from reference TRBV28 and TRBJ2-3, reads DVKVTQSSRYLVKRTGEKVFLECVQDMDHENMFWYRQDPGLGLRLIYFSYDVKMKEKGDIPEGYSVSREKKERFSLILESASTNQTSMYLCASAASGTSTDTQYFGPGTRLTVL.

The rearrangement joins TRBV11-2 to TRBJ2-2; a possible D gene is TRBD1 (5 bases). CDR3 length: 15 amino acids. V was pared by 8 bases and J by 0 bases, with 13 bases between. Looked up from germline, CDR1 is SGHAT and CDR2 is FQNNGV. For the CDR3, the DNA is TGTGCCAGCCATATAGGACATACGAACACCGGGGAGCTGTTTTTT. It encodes CASHIGHTNTGELFF.

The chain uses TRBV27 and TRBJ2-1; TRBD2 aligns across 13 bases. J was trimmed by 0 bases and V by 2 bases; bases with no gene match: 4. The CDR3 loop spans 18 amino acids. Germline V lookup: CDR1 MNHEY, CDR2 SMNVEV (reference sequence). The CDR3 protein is CASSLGLAGVSSYNEQFF. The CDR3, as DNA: TGTGCCAGCAGTTTAGGACTAGCGGGGGTTAGCTCCTACAATGAGCAGTTCTTC.

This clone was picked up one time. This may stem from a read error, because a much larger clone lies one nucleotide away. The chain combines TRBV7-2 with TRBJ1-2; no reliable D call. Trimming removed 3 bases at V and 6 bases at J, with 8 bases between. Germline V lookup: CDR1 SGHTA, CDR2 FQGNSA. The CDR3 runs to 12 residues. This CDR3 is CASSLGVDGYTF. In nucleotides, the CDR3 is TGTGCCAGCAGCTTGGGAGTGGATGGCTACACCTTC.

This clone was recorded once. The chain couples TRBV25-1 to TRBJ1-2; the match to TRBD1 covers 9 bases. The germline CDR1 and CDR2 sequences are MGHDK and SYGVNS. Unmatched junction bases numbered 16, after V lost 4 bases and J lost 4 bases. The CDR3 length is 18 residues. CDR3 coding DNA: TGTGCCAGCAGTGCTACGAGGGGTACAGGGGGCCGCATCTATGGCTACACCTTC. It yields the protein CASSATRGTGGRIYGYTF.

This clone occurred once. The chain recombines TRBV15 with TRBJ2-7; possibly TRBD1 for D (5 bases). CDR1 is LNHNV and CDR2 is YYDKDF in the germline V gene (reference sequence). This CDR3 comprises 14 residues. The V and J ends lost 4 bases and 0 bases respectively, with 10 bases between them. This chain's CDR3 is CATSTRQSSYEQYF. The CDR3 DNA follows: TGTGCCACCAGCACCCGACAGAGCTCCTACGAGCAGTACTTC.

The CDR3 loop is CASGPVGGGSRAFF. The CDR3 bases are TGTGCCAGCGGACCTGTGGGAGGAGGAAGTCGAGCTTTCTTT. This sequence joins TRBV27 and TRBJ1-1; D gene ambiguous. V was pared by 8 bases and J by 10 bases, with 23 bases between. Germline lookup yields CDR1 MNHEY and CDR2 SMNVEV (reference sequence). The CDR3 extends over 14 amino acids.

DNA for the CDR3: TGTGCCAGCAGCCAAGATCGGGGGTGGCCCTACGAGCAGTACTTC. It translates to CASSQDRGWPYEQYF. The chain combines TRBV14 with TRBJ2-7, with a possible D match to TRBD2 (6 bases). The V end lost 0 bases, the J end lost 2 bases, and 11 bases lay between the germline ends. Germline CDR1 reads SGHDN; CDR2 reads FVKESK. This CDR3 region has 15 residues.

Here the CDR3 DNA reads TGTGCCAGCATGGGGACAGTTCAAGAGACCCAGTACTTC. It specifies CASMGTVQETQYF. V and J are TRBV28 and TRBJ2-5; 7 nucleotides agree with TRBD1. The CDR3 is made up of 13 amino acids. J was trimmed by 2 bases and V by 7 bases; bases with no gene match: 4. Looked up from germline, CDR1 is MDHEN and CDR2 is SYDVKM. Variable domain in full (rest from reference TRBV28 and TRBJ2-5): DVKVTQSSRYLVKRTGEKVFLECVQDMDHENMFWYRQDPGLGLRLIYFSYDVKMKEKGDIPEGYSVSREKKERFSLILESASTNQTSMYLCASMGTVQETQYFGPGTRLLVL.

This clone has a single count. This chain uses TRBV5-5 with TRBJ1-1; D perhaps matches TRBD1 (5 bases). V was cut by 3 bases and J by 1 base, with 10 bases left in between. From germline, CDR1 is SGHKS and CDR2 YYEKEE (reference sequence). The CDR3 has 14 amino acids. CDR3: CASSYGHPNTEAFF. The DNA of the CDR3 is TGTGCCAGCAGCTACGGACATCCGAACACTGAAGCTTTCTTT.

CDR3 DNA: TGTGCCAGCAGTCCTGACAGGGGTGGCACAGATACGCAGTATTTT. This sequence encodes CASSPDRGGTDTQYF. The J gene is TRBJ2-3, the V gene TRBV6-6, with TRBD1 matching over 8 bases. The CDR3 length is 15 residues. The ends lost 5 bases at V and 1 base at J; junction bases unmatched: 5. Germline CDR1 is MNHNY and CDR2 is SVGAGI (reference sequence).

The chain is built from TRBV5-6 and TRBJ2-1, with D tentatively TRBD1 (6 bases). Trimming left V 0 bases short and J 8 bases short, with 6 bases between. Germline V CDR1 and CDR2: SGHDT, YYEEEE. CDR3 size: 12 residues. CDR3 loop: CASSLGTDEQFF. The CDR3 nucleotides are TGTGCCAGCAGCTTGGGGACAGATGAGCAGTTCTTC.